This T cell receptor (beta chain) was retrieved from a study of T cells after yellow fever vaccination. Overall study findings and caveats: In FACS-sorted repertoires, abundant clonotypes from the bulk population could appear as contaminants.

This clonotype was observed at least ten times. What it binds is not known. TCRdb reanalysed the 5' RACE reads using MiXCR and keeps one entry per CDR3 protein. The sample consists of about 130,000 distinct CDR3 sequences, around 6.3% of them appearing once. This clonotype was sampled from a man aged 25-45 years who received the YFV17D yellow fever vaccine. The sample in question was CD4+ T cells sorted from PBMCs, obtained 10 days after the yellow fever booster vaccination.

CDR3 sequence (DNA): TGTGCCAGCAGCATGGGGGGGCAAGAGACCCAGTACTTC. Encoded protein: CASSMGGQETQYF. V and J are TRBV7-2 and TRBJ2-5; the match to TRBD2 covers 7 bases. Looked up from germline, CDR1 is SGHTA and CDR2 is FQGNSA. This CDR3 is 13 amino acids long. Trimming removed 5 bases from V and 2 bases from J; junction bases left unmatched: 2.